This T cell receptor (beta chain) was captured in a study of molecular identifiers for immune sequencing clone quantification. Based on a CD8+CD4-CCR7+CD45RA+ profile, naive CD8 T cells were sorted. TCRdb called the PCR reads again in MiXCR, with one record for every CDR3 protein. The profile covers approximately 550,000 distinct CDR3 sequences, with over 20% appearing a single time and 0.65% to 0.95% taken by the ten largest. This clonotype has a count of ten or more. The antigen remains unidentified. General study findings and limits: The study found clones above 20 RNA copies held over 99% of effector molecules and under 1% in naive cells. Barcode collisions between identical TCR molecules could shrink estimates of highly expanded clone sizes.

Sequenced input: naive CD8+ T cells from blood, with Jurkat cell RNA spiked in. Subset indicated: FACS-sorted CD8+CD4-CCR7+CD45RA+ naive T cells. The clonotype originates from a human donor in good health. Some libraries in this study had Jurkat cell RNA spiked in.

CDR3 region: CSARDWEAGERTDTQYF. DNA for the CDR3: TGCAGTGCTAGAGATTGGGAAGCGGGCGAACGCACAGATACGCAGTATTTT. This chain links TRBV20-1 with TRBJ2-3, with a weak D call TRBD2 (6 bases). This CDR3 is built from 17 residues. Germline V gene sequence: CDR1 DFQATT, CDR2 SNEGSKA (reference sequence). The germline V and J ends were trimmed by 0 bases and 1 base, with 17 bases remaining between them.